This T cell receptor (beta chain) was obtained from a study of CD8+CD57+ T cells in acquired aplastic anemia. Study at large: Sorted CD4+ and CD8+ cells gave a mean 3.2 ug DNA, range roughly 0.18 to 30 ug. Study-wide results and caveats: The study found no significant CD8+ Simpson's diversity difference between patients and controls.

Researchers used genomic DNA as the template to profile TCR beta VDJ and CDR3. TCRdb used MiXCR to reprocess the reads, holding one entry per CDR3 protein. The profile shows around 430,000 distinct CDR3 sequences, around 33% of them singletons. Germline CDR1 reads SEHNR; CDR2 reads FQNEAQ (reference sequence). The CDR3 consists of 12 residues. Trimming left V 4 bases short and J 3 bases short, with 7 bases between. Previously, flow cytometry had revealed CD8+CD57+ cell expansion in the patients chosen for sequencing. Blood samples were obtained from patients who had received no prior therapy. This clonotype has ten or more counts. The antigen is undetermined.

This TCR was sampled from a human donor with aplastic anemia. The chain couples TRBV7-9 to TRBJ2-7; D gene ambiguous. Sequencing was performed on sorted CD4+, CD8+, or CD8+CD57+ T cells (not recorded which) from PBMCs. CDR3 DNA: TGTGCCAGCAGCTCTCGGATCTACGAGCAGTACTTC. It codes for CASSSRIYEQYF.